A selection of T cell receptor beta chains follows, all from one sample in a study of shared clonotypes between healthy human individuals. Here immunoSEQ multiplex PCR was the method, and the copy in TCRdb shows in-frame clones only, minus some. The sample consists of 2 million to 2.5 million clones, nearly 97% of them appearing once. Sequencing was carried out using naive CD4+ T cells sorted from blood. Receptors originate from a young man in good health. CDR3s include the opening cysteine and the closing phenylalanine or tryptophan. The order of the fields is CDR3 length, clone size, V gene, J gene, D gene, CDR3 DNA, CDR3 protein. D genes are given only for firm matches. Clone size appears in some rows only: once, few, many, or a class for an expanded clone.

len: 13
abundance: -
v_gene: TRBV28
j_gene: TRBJ1-2
d_gene: TRBD1
CDR3nt: TGTGCCAGCGTCGGGACAGGGAACTATGGCTACACCTTC
CDR3aa: CASVGTGNYGYTF

len: 15
abundance: -
v_gene: TRBV6-6
j_gene: TRBJ2-7
d_gene: -
CDR3nt: TGTGCCAGCAGAACCCGGGAGTTGAGCTCCTACGAGCAGTACTTC
CDR3aa: CASRTRELSSYEQYF

len: 15
abundance: -
v_gene: TRBV9
j_gene: TRBJ2-3
d_gene: -
CDR3nt: TGTGCCAGCAGCGTCTTGCGGGACCCGCCGGATACGCAGTATTTT
CDR3aa: CASSVLRDPPDTQYF

len: 13
abundance: -
v_gene: TRBV5-1
j_gene: TRBJ2-1
d_gene: TRBD1
CDR3nt: TGCGCCAGCACGTTCTCAGGGGGCGTTGAGCAGTTCTTC
CDR3aa: CASTFSGGVEQFF

len: 15
abundance: once
v_gene: TRBV12-5
j_gene: TRBJ2-1
d_gene: -
CDR3nt: TGTGCTAGTGGTTTGTTTCTGGGACCCAAAAACGAGCAGTTCTTC
CDR3aa: CASGLFLGPKNEQFF

len: 18
abundance: -
v_gene: TRBV7-2
j_gene: TRBJ2-3
d_gene: TRBD2
CDR3nt: TGTGCCAGCAGCCCCCGGGGGAGCGGGAGAGGAAACACAGATACGCAGTATTTT
CDR3aa: CASSPRGSGRGNTDTQYF

len: 13
abundance: -
v_gene: TRBV5-1
j_gene: TRBJ1-1
d_gene: -
CDR3nt: TGCGCCAGCAGCACCCGACAGGCGACTGAAGCTTTCTTT
CDR3aa: CASSTRQATEAFF

len: 14
abundance: -
v_gene: TRBV6-6
j_gene: TRBJ2-2
d_gene: TRBD2
CDR3nt: TGTGCCAGCATACTAGCGGGAGTCACCGGGGAGCTGTTTTTT
CDR3aa: CASILAGVTGELFF

len: 14
abundance: -
v_gene: TRBV18
j_gene: TRBJ2-5
d_gene: -
CDR3nt: TGTGCCAGCTCACCACGGGACGGAGAAGAGACCCAGTACTTC
CDR3aa: CASSPRDGEETQYF

len: 13
abundance: -
v_gene: TRBV18
j_gene: TRBJ1-2
d_gene: -
CDR3nt: TGTGCCAGCTCACCTCGGGACGCGGGGGGCTACACCTTC
CDR3aa: CASSPRDAGGYTF

len: 15
abundance: -
v_gene: TRBV10-1
j_gene: TRBJ1-4
d_gene: -
CDR3nt: TGCGCCAGCAGTGAGGGCCTCTCAACTAATGAAAAACTGTTTTTT
CDR3aa: CASSEGLSTNEKLFF

len: 14
abundance: -
v_gene: TRBV18
j_gene: TRBJ2-7
d_gene: -
CDR3nt: TGTGCCAGCTCCCCCGGGGGGCCGGGAATCGAGCAGTACTTC
CDR3aa: CASSPGGPGIEQYF

len: 14
abundance: -
v_gene: TRBV11-3
j_gene: TRBJ2-1
d_gene: TRBD2
CDR3nt: TGTGCCAGCAGCTGGAGCGGGGAGTACAATGAGCAGTTCTTC
CDR3aa: CASSWSGEYNEQFF

len: 11
abundance: once
v_gene: TRBV7-2
j_gene: TRBJ2-7
d_gene: -
CDR3nt: TGTGCCAGCAGCCGCACCGCCGAGCAGTACTTC
CDR3aa: CASSRTAEQYF

len: 14
abundance: -
v_gene: TRBV15
j_gene: TRBJ1-4
d_gene: -
CDR3nt: TGTGCCACCAGCCAAACAGGAACCTCTGAAAAACTGTTTTTT
CDR3aa: CATSQTGTSEKLFF

len: 11
abundance: -
v_gene: TRBV23-1
j_gene: TRBJ2-5
d_gene: -
CDR3nt: TGCGCCAGCAAAGGACAGGAGACCCAGTACTTC
CDR3aa: CASKGQETQYF

len: 13
abundance: -
v_gene: TRBV7-9
j_gene: TRBJ2-7
d_gene: TRBD1
CDR3nt: TGTGCCAGCAGCAGGACAGGGGACTACGGGCAGTACTTC
CDR3aa: CASSRTGDYGQYF

len: 13
abundance: -
v_gene: TRBV6-4
j_gene: TRBJ2-1
d_gene: -
CDR3nt: TGTGCCAGCAGTGATCGTCCATACAATGAGCAGTTCTTC
CDR3aa: CASSDRPYNEQFF

len: 12
abundance: -
v_gene: TRBV10-3
j_gene: TRBJ2-5
d_gene: -
CDR3nt: TGTGCCATCAGTGAGGCAGGGGAGACCCAGTACTTC
CDR3aa: CAISEAGETQYF

len: 14
abundance: -
v_gene: TRBV6-1
j_gene: TRBJ1-6
d_gene: -
CDR3nt: TGTGCCAGCAGTCAGAGCTCCTATAATTCACCCCTCCACTTT
CDR3aa: CASSQSSYNSPLHF

len: 14
abundance: once
v_gene: TRBV6-6
j_gene: TRBJ1-5
d_gene: -
CDR3nt: TGTGCCAGCAGCGACGGCTTGCTTAATCAGCCCCAGCATTTT
CDR3aa: CASSDGLLNQPQHF

len: 17
abundance: -
v_gene: TRBV7-8
j_gene: TRBJ2-1
d_gene: TRBD1
CDR3nt: TGTGCCAGCAGCTTAGTTGCGGGCGGGACAGGGGGGAATGAGCAGTTCTTC
CDR3aa: CASSLVAGGTGGNEQFF

len: 13
abundance: -
v_gene: TRBV5-4
j_gene: TRBJ2-4
d_gene: TRBD1
CDR3nt: TGTGCCAGCAGCAACGGACAGGGAAACATTCAGTACTTC
CDR3aa: CASSNGQGNIQYF

len: 13
abundance: -
v_gene: TRBV9
j_gene: TRBJ2-1
d_gene: -
CDR3nt: TGTGCCAGCAGCGTAGTATCTGGGGATGAGCAGTTCTTC
CDR3aa: CASSVVSGDEQFF

len: 15
abundance: -
v_gene: TRBV5-6
j_gene: TRBJ1-1
d_gene: TRBD1
CDR3nt: TGTGCCAGCAGCTTCTGGGACAGGGATAACACTGAAGCTTTCTTT
CDR3aa: CASSFWDRDNTEAFF

len: 14
abundance: -
v_gene: TRBV30
j_gene: TRBJ2-7
d_gene: -
CDR3nt: TGTGCCTGGAGTGTCGAAGGCGGTTCCTACGAGCAGTACTTC
CDR3aa: CAWSVEGGSYEQYF

len: 14
abundance: -
v_gene: TRBV10-1
j_gene: TRBJ2-3
d_gene: -
CDR3nt: TGCGCCAGCAGTAGCCTAGTTGGAAGGGATACGCAGTATTTT
CDR3aa: CASSSLVGRDTQYF

len: 14
abundance: -
v_gene: TRBV6-1
j_gene: TRBJ2-7
d_gene: TRBD1
CDR3nt: TGTGCCAGCAGACTGACAGGGGGGACCTACGAGCAGTACTTC
CDR3aa: CASRLTGGTYEQYF

len: 18
abundance: once
v_gene: TRBV21-1
j_gene: TRBJ1-2
d_gene: -
CDR3nt: TGTGCCAGCAGCGTATCGGAGGGGACAGAGAACACCCTGCCTGGCTACACCTTC
CDR3aa: CASSVSEGTENTLPGYTF

len: 16
abundance: -
v_gene: TRBV7-2
j_gene: TRBJ2-1
d_gene: TRBD2
CDR3nt: TGTGCCAGCAGCTTAGGGCCTAGCGGGGGTTACAATGAGCAGTTCTTC
CDR3aa: CASSLGPSGGYNEQFF

len: 16
abundance: -
v_gene: TRBV9
j_gene: TRBJ2-3
d_gene: -
CDR3nt: TGTGCCAGCAGCGTAGCCGAAGGGGGTAACACAGATACGCAGTATTTT
CDR3aa: CASSVAEGGNTDTQYF

len: 15
abundance: -
v_gene: TRBV6-5
j_gene: TRBJ1-2
d_gene: -
CDR3nt: TGTGCCAGCAGTTACAATCGACGGGGGAACTATGGCTACACCTTC
CDR3aa: CASSYNRRGNYGYTF

len: 14
abundance: -
v_gene: TRBV11-3
j_gene: TRBJ2-2
d_gene: -
CDR3nt: TGTGCCAGCAGTCGGGGAACGAACACCGGGGAGCTGTTTTTT
CDR3aa: CASSRGTNTGELFF

len: 10
abundance: -
v_gene: TRBV30
j_gene: TRBJ2-2
d_gene: -
CDR3nt: TGTGCCTGGGCTGGCGGGGAGCTGTTTTTT
CDR3aa: CAWAGGELFF

len: 14
abundance: -
v_gene: TRBV7-2
j_gene: TRBJ2-7
d_gene: TRBD2
CDR3nt: TGTGCCAGCAGCCTAATAGCGGGCTCCTACGAGCAGTACTTC
CDR3aa: CASSLIAGSYEQYF

len: 16
abundance: -
v_gene: TRBV21-1
j_gene: TRBJ2-1
d_gene: -
CDR3nt: TGTGCCAGCAGCAAAGAGGGGAGGACCATCTACAATGAGCAGTTCTTC
CDR3aa: CASSKEGRTIYNEQFF

len: 14
abundance: -
v_gene: TRBV10-2
j_gene: TRBJ2-7
d_gene: TRBD1
CDR3nt: TGCGCCAGCAGACCCGGACAGGGTACCTACGAGCAGTACTTC
CDR3aa: CASRPGQGTYEQYF

len: 14
abundance: -
v_gene: TRBV4-3
j_gene: TRBJ1-2
d_gene: -
CDR3nt: TGCGCCAGCAGCCAGGGGCAGACTAACTATGGCTACACCTTC
CDR3aa: CASSQGQTNYGYTF

len: 12
abundance: few
v_gene: TRBV6-1
j_gene: TRBJ1-3
d_gene: -
CDR3nt: TGTGCCAGCACCCAGAGTGGAAACACCATATATTTT
CDR3aa: CASTQSGNTIYF

len: 13
abundance: -
v_gene: TRBV18
j_gene: TRBJ1-5
d_gene: -
CDR3nt: TGTGCCAGCTCACGGGCAAGCAATCAGCCCCAGCATTTT
CDR3aa: CASSRASNQPQHF

len: 15
abundance: -
v_gene: TRBV29-1
j_gene: TRBJ2-1
d_gene: -
CDR3nt: TGCATCCCCGGAGGGGGCCGGAGCTCCTACAATGAGCAGTTCTTC
CDR3aa: CIPGGGRSSYNEQFF

len: 14
abundance: -
v_gene: TRBV18
j_gene: TRBJ1-4
d_gene: -
CDR3nt: TGTGCCAGCTCACCACCTGGTCAGGGAGAAAAACTGTTTTTT
CDR3aa: CASSPPGQGEKLFF